Listed below are T cell receptor beta chains from one sample, sequenced in a study of blood T cell repertoires in COVID-19. Libraries were prepared by immunoSEQ multiplex PCR; TCRdb keeps only in-frame clonotypes and omits some of them. The data show about 330,000 clones, roughly 90% seen once. Input material: peripheral blood. The receptors come from a man in his late teens or twenties who had recovered from COVID-19. Each CDR3 is given without its conserved first and last residue. Clone size is not always given. Where it is, it says once, few, many or a class for expanded clones.

v_gene: TRBV13; abundance: once; j_gene: TRBJ2-7; CDR3aa: ASSSQSIRGTYEQY
v_gene: TRBV7-2; abundance: NA; j_gene: TRBJ1-2; CDR3aa: ASSYGGGVYGYT
v_gene: TRBV27; abundance: NA; j_gene: TRBJ2-1; CDR3aa: ASSSQGVHEQF
v_gene: TRBV18; abundance: NA; j_gene: TRBJ2-7; CDR3aa: ASSPVQGRFEQY
v_gene: TRBV4-1; abundance: NA; j_gene: TRBJ1-4; CDR3aa: ASSQGEGATNEKLF
v_gene: TRBV5-5; abundance: NA; j_gene: TRBJ1-1; CDR3aa: ASSYTGLPNTEAF
v_gene: TRBV27; abundance: NA; j_gene: TRBJ1-6; CDR3aa: ASSFLRGAYNSPLH
v_gene: TRBV30; abundance: few; j_gene: TRBJ2-7; CDR3aa: AQGTGWYEQY
v_gene: TRBV6-5; abundance: NA; j_gene: TRBJ1-3; CDR3aa: ASSYSGQGWNTIY
v_gene: TRBV7-9; abundance: NA; j_gene: TRBJ1-2; CDR3aa: ASSHSGGQGIGSYGYT
v_gene: TRBV15; abundance: NA; j_gene: TRBJ2-3; CDR3aa: ATSRGTGGPVDTQY
v_gene: TRBV12-3/TRBV12-4; abundance: NA; j_gene: TRBJ2-1; CDR3aa: ASSLAGSGNQF
v_gene: TRBV5-5; abundance: NA; j_gene: TRBJ2-4; CDR3aa: ASSLEQETNIQY
v_gene: TRBV19; abundance: NA; j_gene: TRBJ1-5; CDR3aa: ASSIAGGRLNQPQH
v_gene: TRBV29-1; abundance: once; j_gene: TRBJ2-3; CDR3aa: SAGGASGDSSTDTQY
v_gene: TRBV15; abundance: NA; j_gene: TRBJ2-3; CDR3aa: ATSRAGRSTDTQY
v_gene: TRBV11-1; abundance: NA; j_gene: TRBJ1-3; CDR3aa: ASRAADTIY
v_gene: TRBV4-2; abundance: NA; j_gene: TRBJ1-2; CDR3aa: ASSQGTGDYGYT
v_gene: TRBV6-5; abundance: NA; j_gene: TRBJ1-1; CDR3aa: ASSYAHQGTEAF
v_gene: TRBV20-1; abundance: NA; j_gene: TRBJ2-7; CDR3aa: SASRDSSYEQY
v_gene: TRBV5-1; abundance: NA; j_gene: TRBJ2-7; CDR3aa: ASRWGGTSYEQY
v_gene: TRBV19; abundance: NA; j_gene: TRBJ2-3; CDR3aa: ASSTLLGGTDTQY
v_gene: TRBV6-1; abundance: NA; j_gene: TRBJ1-6; CDR3aa: ASSDTGPSYNSPLH
v_gene: TRBV10-3; abundance: once; j_gene: TRBJ1-2; CDR3aa: AISEGDRQAGGKRGYT
v_gene: TRBV7-9; abundance: few; j_gene: TRBJ1-4; CDR3aa: ASSLSGGGNEKLF
v_gene: TRBV19; abundance: NA; j_gene: TRBJ2-3; CDR3aa: ASSIDRGGSQY
v_gene: TRBV5-4; abundance: NA; j_gene: TRBJ2-5; CDR3aa: ASSPTIGYQETQY
v_gene: TRBV7-2; abundance: NA; j_gene: TRBJ2-2; CDR3aa: ASSLTGTNSGELF
v_gene: TRBV25-1; abundance: NA; j_gene: TRBJ1-3; CDR3aa: ASSESQAPYSGNTIY
v_gene: TRBV6-5; abundance: NA; j_gene: TRBJ2-1; CDR3aa: ASMVPSSNEQF
v_gene: TRBV29-1; abundance: once; j_gene: TRBJ2-7; CDR3aa: SVDRGQDEQY
v_gene: TRBV6-5; abundance: NA; j_gene: TRBJ2-2; CDR3aa: ASSYDRGAGELF
v_gene: TRBV7-2; abundance: NA; j_gene: TRBJ1-6; CDR3aa: ASSLGDRSNSPLH
v_gene: TRBV11-2; abundance: few; j_gene: TRBJ2-1; CDR3aa: ASSLAASGGWYEQF
v_gene: TRBV12-5; abundance: NA; j_gene: TRBJ1-4; CDR3aa: ASGWDLGTDHATNEKLF
v_gene: TRBV7-8; abundance: NA; j_gene: TRBJ2-3; CDR3aa: ASSPRENRDPRRGASTDTQY
v_gene: TRBV3-1/TRBV3-2; abundance: NA; j_gene: TRBJ2-1; CDR3aa: ASRVGSALSYNEQF
v_gene: TRBV10-2; abundance: once; j_gene: TRBJ2-3; CDR3aa: ASSESWGRGTDTQY
v_gene: TRBV3-1/TRBV3-2; abundance: NA; j_gene: TRBJ2-6; CDR3aa: ASSQVHGANVLT
v_gene: TRBV1; abundance: NA; j_gene: TRBJ2-2; CDR3aa: TSSQDGAGRGTGELF
v_gene: TRBV18; abundance: few; j_gene: TRBJ2-7; CDR3aa: ASSPMGQGGGYEQY
v_gene: TRBV7-9; abundance: once; j_gene: TRBJ1-3; CDR3aa: ASSSWGTGSSGNTIY
v_gene: TRBV11-3; abundance: few; j_gene: TRBJ2-2; CDR3aa: ASSLGLADTGELF
v_gene: TRBV5-1; abundance: NA; j_gene: TRBJ2-1; CDR3aa: ASSRLTGGTNEQF
v_gene: TRBV2; abundance: few; j_gene: TRBJ1-2; CDR3aa: ATRTGGGYGYT
v_gene: TRBV30; abundance: NA; j_gene: TRBJ1-1; CDR3aa: AWSSGIPEAF
v_gene: TRBV9; abundance: NA; j_gene: TRBJ2-2; CDR3aa: ASSVAGGAGELF
v_gene: TRBV19; abundance: NA; j_gene: TRBJ1-5; CDR3aa: VVTGNQPQH